These 7 T cell receptor beta chains came from one sample sequenced in a study of PD-L1 blockade in urothelial cancer. Sequencing used immunoSEQ multiplex PCR; TCRdb keeps in-frame clones, though not all of them. The repertoire holds some 79,000 clones, with roughly 82% as singletons. The sequencing used PBMCs, collected around atezolizumab (anti-PD-L1) treatment. The receptors come from a man aged 70 or older with urothelial cancer.

The chain uses TRBV7-2 and TRBJ2-1; tentative D call: TRBD2 (5 bases). The germline V gene encodes CDR1 SGHTA and CDR2 FQGNSA. V lost 3 bases to trimming and J lost 9 bases, with 18 bases between them. CDR3 length: 15 amino acids. The CDR3 is CASSFPGRGRPEQFF. The CDR3 DNA reads as TGTGCCAGCAGCTTTCCTGGACGGGGTAGGCCTGAGCAGTTCTTC.

The J gene is TRBJ2-1, the V gene TRBV6-1, with 7 bases matching TRBD1. V lost 6 bases to trimming and J lost 8 bases; unmatched junction nucleotides: 13. The length of the CDR3 is 15 residues. Germline assignment: CDR1 MNHNS and CDR2 SASEGT. CDR3 bases: TGTGCCAGCAGGACCGTAAGGGGGCGAATCGATGAGCAGTTCTTC. As protein: CASRTVRGRIDEQFF.

The rearrangement joins TRBV30 to TRBJ2-3; 14 bases match TRBD2. Germline V gives CDR1 GTSNPN, CDR2 SVGIG (reference sequence). Trimming took 1 base from V and 7 from J; bases not matched to a gene: 4. The CDR3 is made up of 15 amino acids. CDR3 bases: TGTGCCTGGAGTGGTGGGACTAGCGGGGGTAATACGCAGTATTTT. Protein product: CAWSGGTSGGNTQYF.

The rearrangement joins TRBV5-1 to TRBJ2-7; 7 bases map to TRBD1. Germline values: CDR1 SGHRS, CDR2 YFSETQ. The ends lost 2 bases at V and 0 bases at J; junction bases unmatched: 11. CDR3 length: 17 residues. The CDR3 loop is CASSFEGTVTSSYEQYF. The CDR3, as DNA: TGCGCCAGCAGCTTTGAGGGGACAGTCACGAGCTCCTACGAGCAGTACTTC.

The V gene is TRBV9, the J gene TRBJ2-3; TRBD2 matches 8 bases. The germline CDR1 and CDR2 sequences are SGDLS and YYNGEE. The CDR3 is 18 residues long. V lost 2 bases, J lost 0 bases, and 11 bases stayed unmatched. The CDR3 sequence is CASSVQAGTRGSTDTQYF. CDR3 DNA: TGTGCCAGCAGCGTCCAAGCCGGGACTAGAGGTAGCACAGATACGCAGTATTTT.

V and J are TRBV30 and TRBJ1-4; possibly TRBD1 for D (5 bases). CDR3 length: 11 residues. CDR1 and CDR2 from the germline V gene are GTSNPN and SVGIG (reference sequence). V was pared by 8 bases and J by 7 bases, with 11 bases between. The CDR3 coding sequence is TGTGCCGGGGGGGAGGCTGAAAAACTGTTTTTT. Its translation is CAGGEAEKLFF.

The rearrangement uses TRBV6-1 and TRBJ2-2; no clear D gene. Trimming removed 3 bases at V and 4 bases at J, with 3 bases between. Germline V gives CDR1 MNHNS, CDR2 SASEGT. The CDR3 sequence is 12 residues long. CDR3 sequence: CASSESTGELFF. The CDR3 DNA reads as TGTGCCAGCAGTGAGAGCACCGGGGAGCTGTTTTTT.